This T cell receptor beta chain was identified during a study of shared clonotypes between healthy human individuals. Study-level points and caveats: The study drew on few donors, limiting represented genetic and exposure-history diversity. Incomplete sequencing of sorted subsets was indicated by rarefaction despite large depth. A reduction in generation probabilities was seen for non-shared clonotypes relative to those shared by all four donors.

The CDR3 extends over 13 amino acids. Per the germline V gene, CDR1 is LGHNT and CDR2 is FRNRAP. The germline V and J ends were trimmed by 2 bases and 0 bases, with 4 bases remaining between them. Deep-level settings were used for running the assay. The protocol was immunoSEQ multiplex PCR, while the TCRdb copy is restricted to in-frame clones and leaves out a portion. The data contain about 2.4 million clones, just over 90% of them singletons. As to this clone: Its specificity is not known.

The chain recombines TRBV12-5 with TRBJ1-2; D gene uncertain. Sequenced material: naive CD4+ T cells sorted from blood. Stated subset: CD45RA+ positively selected. The source is a man between 18 and 35 years old in good health. CDR3 in amino acids: CASGLWANYGYTF. DNA for the CDR3: TGTGCTAGTGGTTTGTGGGCTAACTATGGCTACACCTTC.